This T cell receptor beta chain was retrieved from a study of Ad26.COV2.S vaccination and SARS-CoV-2 variants. Study-wide background: Participants got Ad26.COV2.S intramuscularly, once or twice 56 days apart.

Overall study findings and caveats: Vaccine recipients and placebo recipients showed similar non-spike TCR breadth. Once vaccination had occurred, spike-specific CD8+ and CD4+ T cell responses reportedly showed substantial breadth. Spike-specific TCR breadth was greater in vaccine than placebo recipients.

This table comes from immunoSEQ multiplex PCR, and its TCRdb copy is limited to in-frame clones, with some not included. The data hold around 450,000 clones, with roughly nine tenths observed a single time. As regards this clone: Its antigen remains unknown.

Indicated treatment: roughly 18 received Ad26.COV2.S at low or high dose, single or two shots; about 5 received placebo; per-sample allocation not given. Day 63 following the first vaccine or placebo injection was when the samples were taken. In germline, CDR1 is PRHDT, CDR2 FYEKMQ (reference sequence). V was pared by 4 bases and J by 10 bases, with 11 bases between. CDR3 length: 12 residues. The receptor's source is a person between 18 and 65 years old who received the Ad26.COV2.S COVID-19 vaccine or a placebo. The sequencing used peripheral blood, collected in a trial of Ad26.COV2.S vaccine versus placebo. The rearrangement links TRBV13 to TRBJ2-1; possible D gene TRBD2, 6 bases. For the CDR3, the DNA is TGTGCCAGCAGCTCCCGAGCGGGCGAGCAGTTCTTC. As protein: CASSSRAGEQFF.